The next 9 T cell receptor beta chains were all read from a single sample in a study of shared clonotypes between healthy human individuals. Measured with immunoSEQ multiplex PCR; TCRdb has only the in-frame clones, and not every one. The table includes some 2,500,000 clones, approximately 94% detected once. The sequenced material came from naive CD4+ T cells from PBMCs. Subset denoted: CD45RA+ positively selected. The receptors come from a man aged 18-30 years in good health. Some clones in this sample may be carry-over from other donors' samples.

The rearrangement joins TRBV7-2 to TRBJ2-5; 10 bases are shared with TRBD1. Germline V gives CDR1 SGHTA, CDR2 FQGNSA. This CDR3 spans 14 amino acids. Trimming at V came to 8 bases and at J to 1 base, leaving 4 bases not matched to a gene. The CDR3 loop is CASGGQGFQETQYF. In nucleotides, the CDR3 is TGTGCCAGCGGGGGACAGGGGTTCCAAGAGACCCAGTACTTC.

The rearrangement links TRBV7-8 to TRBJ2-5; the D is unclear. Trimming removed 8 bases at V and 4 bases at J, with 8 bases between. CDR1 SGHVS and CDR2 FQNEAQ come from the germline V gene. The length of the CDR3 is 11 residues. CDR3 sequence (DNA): TGTGCCAGCGGGCCCACAGAGACCCAGTACTTC. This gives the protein CASGPTETQYF.

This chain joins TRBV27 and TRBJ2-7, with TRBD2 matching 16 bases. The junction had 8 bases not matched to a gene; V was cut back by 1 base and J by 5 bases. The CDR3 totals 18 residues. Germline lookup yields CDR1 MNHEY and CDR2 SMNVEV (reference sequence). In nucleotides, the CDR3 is TGTGCCAGCAGTTTATTTCCCCCCGGGACTAGCGGGAGGGACGAGCAGTACTTC. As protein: CASSLFPPGTSGRDEQYF.

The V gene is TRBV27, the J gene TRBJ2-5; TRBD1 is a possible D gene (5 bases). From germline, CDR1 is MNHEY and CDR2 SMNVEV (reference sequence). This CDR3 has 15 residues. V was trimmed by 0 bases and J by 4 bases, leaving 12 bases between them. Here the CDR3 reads CASSLSPRESETQYF. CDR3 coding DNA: TGTGCCAGCAGTTTATCCCCCAGGGAATCAGAGACCCAGTACTTC.

The CDR3 bases are TGTGCCAGCAGAATACAGGGCTCCAGGGGCGAGCAGTTCTTC. This translates into CASRIQGSRGEQFF. The chain links TRBV6-6 to TRBJ2-1; weak D call: TRBD1 (6 bases). Germline assignment: CDR1 MNHNY and CDR2 SVGAGI (reference sequence). Trimming stripped 6 bases from V and 10 bases from J, with 19 bases between. The CDR3 consists of 14 residues.

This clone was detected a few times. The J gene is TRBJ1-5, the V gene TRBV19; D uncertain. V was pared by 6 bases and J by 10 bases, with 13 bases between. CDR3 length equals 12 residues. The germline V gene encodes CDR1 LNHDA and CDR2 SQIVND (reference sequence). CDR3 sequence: CASSNPHRPQHF. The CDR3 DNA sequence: TGTGCCAGTAGCAATCCCCATCGACCCCAGCATTTT.

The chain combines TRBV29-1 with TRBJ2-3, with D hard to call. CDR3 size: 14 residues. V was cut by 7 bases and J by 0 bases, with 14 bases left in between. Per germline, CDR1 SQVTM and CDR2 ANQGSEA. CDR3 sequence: CSGVKAASTDTQYF. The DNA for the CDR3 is TGCAGCGGAGTAAAAGCAGCTAGCACAGATACGCAGTATTTT.

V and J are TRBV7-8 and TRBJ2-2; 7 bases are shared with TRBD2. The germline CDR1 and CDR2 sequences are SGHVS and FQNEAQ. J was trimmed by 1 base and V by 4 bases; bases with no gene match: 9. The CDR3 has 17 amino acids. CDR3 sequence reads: CASSSAGDWGNTGELFF. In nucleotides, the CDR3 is TGTGCCAGCAGCTCCGCGGGAGATTGGGGGAACACCGGGGAGCTGTTTTTT.

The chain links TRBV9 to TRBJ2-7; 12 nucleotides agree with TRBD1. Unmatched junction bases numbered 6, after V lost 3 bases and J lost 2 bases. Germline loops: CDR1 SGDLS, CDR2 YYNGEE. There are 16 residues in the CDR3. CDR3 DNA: TGTGCCAGCAGCGCCAACCGGGACAGGGGGCCCTACGAGCAGTACTTC. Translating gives CASSANRDRGPYEQYF.